Listed below are T cell receptor beta chains from one sample, sequenced in a study of shared clonotypes between healthy human individuals. This table comes from immunoSEQ multiplex PCR, and its TCRdb copy is limited to in-frame clones, with some not included. The table shows roughly 2,000,000 clones, with roughly 95% occurring only once. Specimen: naive CD8+ T cells from PBMCs. These receptors were taken from a man between 18 and 35 years old in good health. Some clones in this sample may be carry-over from other donors' samples. Both conserved end residues are part of each CDR3. D genes are given only for firm matches. Rows give clone size only sometimes, using once, few, many, or a class for an expanded clone.

D	size	J	V	DNA	CDR3
-	once	TRBJ2-7	TRBV5-6	TGTGCCAGCAGCTTGGAGGACGCACCCCTCGAGCAGTACTTC	CASSLEDAPLEQYF
TRBD1	-	TRBJ2-1	TRBV7-6	TGTGCCAGCAGCTTAGACCCCGGGACAGGGAGCAATGAGCAGTTCTTC	CASSLDPGTGSNEQFF
-	-	TRBJ1-1	TRBV4-1	TGCGCCAGCAGCCAAGATTGGGAAATGAACACTGAAGCTTTCTTT	CASSQDWEMNTEAFF
-	-	TRBJ2-4	TRBV7-9	TGTGCCAGCAGCTCAGGGGCAACCAAAAACATTCAGTACTTC	CASSSGATKNIQYF
TRBD2	-	TRBJ2-7	TRBV27	TGTGCCAGCAGTATAGCGGGGACCTCCTACGAGCAGTACTTC	CASSIAGTSYEQYF
-	-	TRBJ2-5	TRBV9	TGTGCCAGCAGCGTAGTCCCGGGGGAGACCCAGTACTTC	CASSVVPGETQYF
-	-	TRBJ2-7	TRBV5-6	TGTGCCAGCAGTTCTGACCGGGCCTGGGCCTACGAGCAGTACTTC	CASSSDRAWAYEQYF
TRBD1	-	TRBJ1-1	TRBV29-1	TGCAGCGCTTCCATGTCAGGGGGCGCTTGGGCTGAAGCTTTCTTT	CSASMSGGAWAEAFF
TRBD2	-	TRBJ2-7	TRBV4-3	TGCGCCAGCAGCCAAACTAGCGGGAGCTCCTACGAGCAGTACTTC	CASSQTSGSSYEQYF
-	-	TRBJ2-1	TRBV5-1	TGCGCCAGTCAGAACAGTAACAATGAGCAGTTCTTC	CASQNSNNEQFF
TRBD2	-	TRBJ2-4	TRBV19	TGTGCCAGTAGTCCTCGACTAGCGGGAGGTCATAAGATAGCCAAAAACATTCAGTACTTC	CASSPRLAGGHKIAKNIQYF
-	-	TRBJ2-7	TRBV5-8	TGTGCCAGCAGCTTTTACAGCGGGTGGGCCTACGAGCAGTACTTC	CASSFYSGWAYEQYF
-	-	TRBJ2-7	TRBV27	TGTGCCACCAGTACCCCGTACGAGCAGTACTTC	CATSTPYEQYF
-	-	TRBJ2-7	TRBV28	TGTGCCAGCAGTTTTGAAGGGTTCGTCTCCTACGAGCAGTACTTC	CASSFEGFVSYEQYF
-	-	TRBJ2-1	TRBV7-2	TGTGCCAGCAGCTTAGGAGTACTGAGCTCCTACAATGAGCAGTTCTTC	CASSLGVLSSYNEQFF
-	-	TRBJ2-1	TRBV4-3	TGCGCCAGCAGCCAACACGCCCGGTGGGCCTACAATGAGCAGTTCTTC	CASSQHARWAYNEQFF
TRBD2	-	TRBJ2-3	TRBV6-5	TGTGCCAGCGGCCTGGGAGGGGATACGCAGTATTTT	CASGLGGDTQYF
TRBD2	-	TRBJ2-7	TRBV11-2	TGTGCCAGCAGCTTAGCTCACGGGACTATATTTTACGAGCAGTACTTC	CASSLAHGTIFYEQYF
TRBD2	-	TRBJ2-1	TRBV5-1	TGCGCCAGCAGCACTAGCGAAGGCTCCTACAATGAGCAGTTCTTC	CASSTSEGSYNEQFF
-	-	TRBJ2-5	TRBV21-1	TGTGCCAGCAGCCTCCGACTAGCGTGGGAGACCCAGTACTTC	CASSLRLAWETQYF
-	-	TRBJ1-2	TRBV29-1	TGCAGCGTTGAGATGGAGACTCACGAAGGCTACACCTTC	CSVEMETHEGYTF
-	-	TRBJ1-5	TRBV30	TGTGCCTGGAGTGACGGAGGGCGTCAGCCCCAGCATTTT	CAWSDGGRQPQHF
TRBD1	-	TRBJ1-5	TRBV28	TGTGCCAGCAGTTTTCGGGACAGCCGGAATCAGCCCCAGCATTTT	CASSFRDSRNQPQHF
-	-	TRBJ2-3	TRBV11-2	TGTGCCAGCAGCCCACGGTCAGGGGATACGCAGTATTTT	CASSPRSGDTQYF
TRBD1	-	TRBJ2-7	TRBV11-2	TGTGCCAGCAGCTTAGGTCCGGGACAGGGGTACGACGAGCAGTACTTC	CASSLGPGQGYDEQYF
TRBD2	-	TRBJ2-7	TRBV4-1	TGCGCCAGCAGCCACGGGGAGGGACGGTACGAGCAGTACTTC	CASSHGEGRYEQYF
-	-	TRBJ2-1	TRBV2	TGTGCCGTCCTGGGCCAAGTAAACAATGAGCAGTTCTTC	CAVLGQVNNEQFF
-	-	TRBJ2-2	TRBV7-7	TGTGCCAGCAGCTTATTAGCAGACTCAAGGGAGCTGTTTTTT	CASSLLADSRELFF
TRBD1	-	TRBJ2-7	TRBV29-1	TGCAGCGTTGGACAGGGGACATACTACGAGCAGTACTTC	CSVGQGTYYEQYF
TRBD1	-	TRBJ2-2	TRBV28	TGTGCCATCCCGGGACAGGCGACCGGGGAGCTGTTTTTT	CAIPGQATGELFF
-	-	TRBJ2-3	TRBV2	TGTGCCACTGGACGCCCGTCTTCTAGCACAGATACGCAGTATTTT	CATGRPSSSTDTQYF
-	-	TRBJ2-7	TRBV29-1	TGCAGCGTCAAGGGGGGGACCTCCTACGAGCAGTACTTC	CSVKGGTSYEQYF
TRBD1	once	TRBJ2-2	TRBV15	TGTGCCACCAGCAGCGGGACAGGGATCGTTACCGGGGAGCTGTTTTTT	CATSSGTGIVTGELFF
TRBD2	-	TRBJ2-2	TRBV11-2	TGTGCCAGCAGCTTAATCGGCGGGGGGCGCCTCGGGGAGCTGTTTTTT	CASSLIGGGRLGELFF
TRBD2	-	TRBJ2-7	TRBV28	TGTGCCAGCAGTTTGCCGACTAGCGGCGAGCAGTACTTC	CASSLPTSGEQYF
TRBD2	-	TRBJ2-1	TRBV7-9	TGTGCCAGCAGCTTAGAGATCGGGAGGGCGTCCTACAATGAGCAGTTCTTC	CASSLEIGRASYNEQFF
-	-	TRBJ2-6	TRBV9	TGTGCCAGCAGCGTAGGACGAGGCGCTGGGGCCAACGTCCTGACTTTC	CASSVGRGAGANVLTF
-	-	TRBJ1-1	TRBV7-9	TGTGCCAGCAGCTCTCCAGTGGGGGGTCCACACGTGAACACTGAAGCTTTCTTT	CASSSPVGGPHVNTEAFF
TRBD1	-	TRBJ1-4	TRBV30	TGTGCCTGGAAGCCCACCGGGACAGGGGTCCAAAAACTGTTTTTT	CAWKPTGTGVQKLFF
-	-	TRBJ1-2	TRBV10-3	TGTGCCATCACCTCCGACAGTTATGGCTACACCTTC	CAITSDSYGYTF
TRBD2	once	TRBJ2-3	TRBV27	TGTGCCAGCAGAGGACTAGCGGGAGTAGTAACGCAGTATTTT	CASRGLAGVVTQYF
-	-	TRBJ1-2	TRBV7-9	TGTGCCAGCAGCCGGAGGGGGGATGTCTATGGCTACACCTTC	CASSRRGDVYGYTF
-	-	TRBJ1-4	TRBV4-1	TGCGCCAGCAGCCAATTACAGCTTAATGAAAAACTGTTTTTT	CASSQLQLNEKLFF
TRBD1	-	TRBJ2-2	TRBV10-1	TGCGCCAGCAGCCCCCGGGACAGGGGGAACACCGGGGAGCTGTTTTTT	CASSPRDRGNTGELFF
TRBD1	-	TRBJ2-7	TRBV14	TGTGCCAGCAGCCACCGCACCGAAGGGGGCCTCTACGAGCAGTACTTC	CASSHRTEGGLYEQYF
-	-	TRBJ2-4	TRBV29-1	TGCAGCGTTGTACGGACAGCAAAAAACATTCAGTACTTC	CSVVRTAKNIQYF
TRBD1	-	TRBJ2-7	TRBV7-9	TGTGCCAGCAGCCGGACAGGGGACGAGCAGTACTTC	CASSRTGDEQYF
-	-	TRBJ2-7	TRBV10-3	TGTGCCATCAGTGCGTCCTTTGCGGGATATTCCGAGCAGTACTTC	CAISASFAGYSEQYF
TRBD1	-	TRBJ1-2	TRBV7-9	TGTGCCAGCAGCTACACGGACAGGGCGTTGGGAGGCTACACCTTC	CASSYTDRALGGYTF
-	once	TRBJ2-5	TRBV7-7	TGTGCCAGCAGCCCGACGGTCCAAGAGACCCAGTACTTC	CASSPTVQETQYF
-	-	TRBJ2-7	TRBV27	TGTGCCAGCAGTCCGTACTACAGTGCCGAGGAGCAGTACTTC	CASSPYYSAEEQYF
TRBD2	-	TRBJ2-2	TRBV11-2	TGTGCCAGCAGCTTACTACTAGCGGCGGTGGAGCTGTTTTTT	CASSLLLAAVELFF
TRBD1	-	TRBJ2-1	TRBV5-1	TGCGCCAGCAGCTTGGTAGGGGGCGCTTACAATGAGCAGTTCTTC	CASSLVGGAYNEQFF